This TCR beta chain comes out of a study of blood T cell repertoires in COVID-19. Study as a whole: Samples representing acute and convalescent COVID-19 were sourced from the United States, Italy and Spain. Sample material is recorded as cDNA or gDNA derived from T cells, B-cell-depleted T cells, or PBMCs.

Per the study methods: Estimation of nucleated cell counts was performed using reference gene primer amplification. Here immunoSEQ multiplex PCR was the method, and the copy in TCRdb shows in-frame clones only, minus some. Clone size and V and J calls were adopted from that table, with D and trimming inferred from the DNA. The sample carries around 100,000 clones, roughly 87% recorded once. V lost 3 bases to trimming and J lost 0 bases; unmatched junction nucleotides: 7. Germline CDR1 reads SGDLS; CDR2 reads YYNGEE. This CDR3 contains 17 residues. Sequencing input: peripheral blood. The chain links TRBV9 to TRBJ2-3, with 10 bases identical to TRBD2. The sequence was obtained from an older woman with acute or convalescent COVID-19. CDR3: CASSDTGTSVSTDTQYF. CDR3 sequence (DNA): TGTGCCAGCAGCGACACCGGGACTAGCGTTAGCACAGATACGCAGTATTTT.